Presented here are 13 T cell receptor beta chains from one specimen sequenced in a study of siplizumab effects on memory and regulatory T cells (dated by TCRdb to about 2019). The protocol used for the library was the immunoSEQ multiplex PCR assay. Sourced from immuneACCESS, this table was stored by TCRdb with only in-frame sequences that have V and J called. A share of the clones is absent; for the studies checked, an unresolved V gene accounts for under half, and the remainder has no known explanation. This sample lists over 100,000 clones; just under 95% were detected once. Around 0.16% of the sample belongs to the ten largest clones. Sample: non-Treg CD4+ T cells sorted from blood. The cell subset or site label, read with the paper, signifies: FACS-sorted unstimulated CD4+ non-regulatory T cells. The receptors stem from a human donor in good health.

V and J are TRBV2 and TRBJ1-3, with D hard to call. Germline V gene lookup returns CDR1 SNHLY and CDR2 FYNNEI. CDR3 length: 14 residues. Trimming left V 4 bases short and J 0 bases short, with 7 bases between. The CDR3: CASSVAASGNTIYF. The CDR3, as DNA: TGTGCCAGCAGTGTAGCCGCCTCTGGAAACACCATATATTTT.

The genes are TRBV19 and TRBJ1-2; D possibly corresponds to TRBD1 (6 bases). The CDR3 sequence is 14 residues long. The V end lost 3 bases, the J end lost 5 bases, and 13 bases lay between the germline ends. Looked up from germline, CDR1 is LNHDA and CDR2 is SQIVND (reference sequence). The CDR3: CASSMRGAQYGYTF. CDR3 DNA: TGTGCCAGTAGTATGCGGGGGGCTCAGTATGGCTACACCTTC.

This chain connects TRBV18 to TRBJ1-1, with 7 bases identical to TRBD1. Germline V gene data show CDR1 as KGHSH and CDR2 as LQKENI. V shed 4 bases and J 1 base; nucleotides not matched to a gene: 0. This CDR3 comprises 13 residues. The CDR3 DNA sequence: TGTGCCAGCTCACGACAGGGGAACACTGAAGCTTTCTTT. Translation gives CASSRQGNTEAFF. The full variable domain, its missing parts supplied by reference TRBV18 and TRBJ1-1, is NAGVMQNPRHLVRRRGQEARLRCSPMKGHSHVYWYRQLPEEGLKFMVYLQKENIIDESGMPKERFSAEFPKEGPSILRIQQVVRGDSAAYFCASSRQGNTEAFFGQGTRLTVV.

The chain recombines TRBV28 with TRBJ2-7; tentative D call: TRBD1 (6 bases). Germline values: CDR1 MDHEN, CDR2 SYDVKM. This CDR3 has 14 residues. The ends were cut back, 10 bases at V and 3 bases at J, with 19 bases in the middle. CDR3 coding DNA: TGTGCCATCGATAACCCCAGGGGCAACTACGAGCAGTACTTC. The encoded protein is CAIDNPRGNYEQYF.

The chain has TRBV6-5 and TRBJ1-4; a possible D gene is TRBD1 (6 bases). Trimming took 10 bases from V and 4 from J, leaving 16 bases between them. The CDR3 runs 14 residues. Germline lookup yields CDR1 MNHEY and CDR2 SVGAGI. CDR3 coding DNA: TGTGCCACTAAACTCGGGGGGCGTAATGAAAAACTGTTTTTT. This sequence encodes CATKLGGRNEKLFF.

V and J are TRBV28 and TRBJ2-2, with a weak D call TRBD1 (6 bases). CDR1 and CDR2 from the germline V gene are MDHEN and SYDVKM. V lost 6 bases, J lost 1 base, and 6 bases lay in between. This CDR3 spans 13 amino acids. For the CDR3, the DNA is TGTGCCAGCAGGGGACAGAACACCGGGGAGCTGTTTTTT. Protein sequence: CASRGQNTGELFF.

Written as DNA, the CDR3 is TGTGCCAGCAGAGGGGTGAACACTGAAGCTTTCTTT. Protein: CASRGVNTEAFF. The V call is TRBV25-1, the J call TRBJ1-1; tentative D call: TRBD1 (5 bases). This CDR3 has 12 residues. Trimming took 6 bases from V and 0 from J, leaving 5 bases between them. Germline CDR1 MGHDK, CDR2 SYGVNS.

V and J are TRBV12-5 and TRBJ1-2; D remains unclear. Trimming stripped 2 bases from V and 5 bases from J, with 9 bases between. Germline CDR1 LGHNT, CDR2 FRNRAP. The CDR3 contains 13 residues. CDR3 residues: CASGLSGEYGYTF. The CDR3 DNA sequence: TGTGCTAGTGGTTTGTCGGGCGAGTATGGCTACACCTTC.

This clone was recorded many times. The genes are TRBV7-9 and TRBJ2-5, with TRBD2 matching over 10 bases. This CDR3 is 14 amino acids long. J lost 6 bases, V lost 5 bases, and 6 bases had no gene match. Germline CDR1 and CDR2: SEHNR and FQNEAQ (reference sequence). Here the CDR3 DNA reads TGTGCCAGCAGCGCCGGGACTAGCGAAAAGACCCAGTACTTC. Translating it yields CASSAGTSEKTQYF. The variable domain in full, with the rest retrieved from reference TRBV7-9 and TRBJ2-5, is DTGVSQNPRHKITKRGQNVTFRCDPISEHNRLYWYRQTLGQGPEFLTYFQNEAQLEKSRLLSDRFSAERPKGSFSTLEIQRTEQGDSAMYLCASSAGTSEKTQYFGPGTRLLVL.

The rearrangement uses TRBV19 and TRBJ2-1, with 8 bases identical to TRBD2. Germline CDR1 is LNHDA and CDR2 is SQIVND (reference sequence). The CDR3 runs 16 residues. The ends lost 9 bases at V and 2 bases at J; junction bases unmatched: 12. The CDR3 DNA reads TGTGCCAGCGGACGGGGGGGTAGCGGGGCCTACAATGAGCAGTTCTTC. Amino acids: CASGRGGSGAYNEQFF.

V usage is TRBV11-2 and J usage is TRBJ2-1; the match to TRBD2 covers 7 bases. Trimming removed 3 bases from V and 8 bases from J; junction bases left unmatched: 7. The germline V gene has CDR1 SGHAT and CDR2 FQNNGV. This CDR3 comprises 14 residues. CDR3 DNA: TGTGCCAGCAGCTTCTGGGGGGAGGGCGATGAGCAGTTCTTC. It translates to CASSFWGEGDEQFF.

This clone was seen only once. This chain joins TRBV28 and TRBJ2-5; 11 bases are shared with TRBD2. The CDR3 extends over 14 amino acids. Germline CDR1 reads MDHEN; CDR2 reads SYDVKM. V shed 6 bases, J shed 2 bases, and the junction held 2 bases outside the gene matches. CDR3 DNA: TGTGCCAGCAGGCCTAGCGGGGGGCAAGAGACCCAGTACTTC. Residues: CASRPSGGQETQYF.

The V and J genes are TRBV4-1 and TRBJ2-1; D might be TRBD2 (5 bases). V lost 4 bases and J lost 1, with 17 bases in between. From germline, CDR1 is MGHRA and CDR2 YSYEKL. CDR3 size: 17 residues. CDR3 bases: TGCGCCAGCAGCCCAGCAAGATCTTCGGGGTCCTACAATGAGCAGTTCTTC. As protein: CASSPARSSGSYNEQFF.